A selection of T cell receptor beta chains follows, all from one sample in a study of beta chain features in type 1 diabetes. Libraries were prepared by immunoSEQ multiplex PCR; TCRdb keeps only in-frame clonotypes and omits some of them. The sample records some 270,000 clones, 7% to 9% being singletons. Sequencing was done on a sample of central memory CD4+ T cells from blood. The receptors originated from a woman younger than 30 in good health. Both conserved end residues are part of each CDR3. A D gene is named only where the DNA matches it firmly. Only part of the rows carry a size: once, few, many, or a class if the clone is expanded.

V gene: TRBV4-3; clone size: .; J gene: TRBJ2-5; D gene: TRBD1; CDR3 DNA: TGCGCCAGCAGCCAATCAGGACAGGGAGAGACCCAGTACTTC; CDR3 protein: CASSQSGQGETQYF
V gene: TRBV7-2; clone size: once; J gene: TRBJ1-1; D gene: .; CDR3 DNA: TGTGCCAGCAGCTTAAGCAGGGAGGCCACTGAAGCTTTCTTT; CDR3 protein: CASSLSREATEAFF
V gene: TRBV7-9; clone size: .; J gene: TRBJ1-2; D gene: TRBD1; CDR3 DNA: TGTGCCAGCAGCTACGACAGGGGGATTGGCTACACCTTC; CDR3 protein: CASSYDRGIGYTF
V gene: TRBV7-3; clone size: .; J gene: TRBJ1-6; D gene: .; CDR3 DNA: TGTGCCAGCAGCTTAAGAGGCGGGGGCTATAATTCACCCCTCCACTTT; CDR3 protein: CASSLRGGGYNSPLHF
V gene: TRBV28; clone size: few; J gene: TRBJ1-5; D gene: .; CDR3 DNA: TGTGCCAGCAGTCAAGACAGTCGTAACGGGCCCCAGCATTTT; CDR3 protein: CASSQDSRNGPQHF
V gene: TRBV9; clone size: few; J gene: TRBJ2-3; D gene: .; CDR3 DNA: TGTGCCAGCAGCGTCCAGTTTATAGATACGCAGTATTTT; CDR3 protein: CASSVQFIDTQYF
V gene: TRBV5-6; clone size: .; J gene: TRBJ1-1; D gene: .; CDR3 DNA: TGTGCCAGCAGCTTGGCAGACGGAGGGAGAGCTTTCTTT; CDR3 protein: CASSLADGGRAFF
V gene: TRBV9; clone size: many; J gene: TRBJ2-1; D gene: .; CDR3 DNA: TGTGCCAGCTCCGCAATCGGGACAACCTACAATGAGCAGTTCTTC; CDR3 protein: CASSAIGTTYNEQFF
V gene: TRBV4-1; clone size: .; J gene: TRBJ2-7; D gene: TRBD2; CDR3 DNA: TGCGCCAGCAGCCAACCGACTAGCGGGAGTTACGAGCAGTACTTC; CDR3 protein: CASSQPTSGSYEQYF
V gene: TRBV2; clone size: .; J gene: TRBJ2-1; D gene: .; CDR3 DNA: TGTGCCAGCAGTGAATTAGGACGGGACCGTCTCTTGTTGTGGTTCTTC; CDR3 protein: CASSELGRDRLLLWFF
V gene: TRBV7-9; clone size: .; J gene: TRBJ1-2; D gene: TRBD1; CDR3 DNA: TGTGCCAGCAGCTTACAGGGGGAAAAAGGCTACACCTTC; CDR3 protein: CASSLQGEKGYTF
V gene: TRBV14; clone size: many; J gene: TRBJ1-5; D gene: .; CDR3 DNA: TGTGCCAGCAGCCAAGGACACGGAGGGGGACAGCCCCAGCATTTT; CDR3 protein: CASSQGHGGGQPQHF
V gene: TRBV29-1; clone size: few; J gene: TRBJ2-4; D gene: .; CDR3 DNA: TGCAGCGTCCAGGGTGGGGGCAAAAACATTCAGTACTTC; CDR3 protein: CSVQGGGKNIQYF
V gene: TRBV4-3; clone size: .; J gene: TRBJ2-1; D gene: .; CDR3 DNA: TGCGCCAGCAGCCAAGATTGGCGGGCGAGGGGAAACAATGAGCAGTTCTTC; CDR3 protein: CASSQDWRARGNNEQFF
V gene: TRBV7-8; clone size: few; J gene: TRBJ2-6; D gene: .; CDR3 DNA: TGTGCCAGCAGCCCCCAGGGAGTTCGGGCCAACGTCCTGACTTTC; CDR3 protein: CASSPQGVRANVLTF
V gene: TRBV29-1; clone size: few; J gene: TRBJ2-7; D gene: TRBD2; CDR3 DNA: TGCAGTGCCGGGGGGACGGCCTACGAGCAGTACTTC; CDR3 protein: CSAGGTAYEQYF
V gene: TRBV7-2; clone size: few; J gene: TRBJ1-6; D gene: .; CDR3 DNA: TGTGCCAGCAGCTTTAGGTGGGATTCACCCCTCCACTTT; CDR3 protein: CASSFRWDSPLHF
V gene: TRBV28; clone size: few; J gene: TRBJ1-2; D gene: .; CDR3 DNA: TGTGCCAGCAGTTTATCCGGGGGCGGCCTTGGCTATGGCTACACCTTC; CDR3 protein: CASSLSGGGLGYGYTF
V gene: TRBV4-1; clone size: .; J gene: TRBJ1-5; D gene: TRBD1; CDR3 DNA: TGCGCCAGCAGCCAACCGGACAGGGAGGCGCCCCAGCATTTT; CDR3 protein: CASSQPDREAPQHF
V gene: TRBV27; clone size: .; J gene: TRBJ2-3; D gene: TRBD1; CDR3 DNA: TGTGCCAGCAGCCCTCGGTACCCGGGACAGCGCTTATTTAGCACAGATACGCAGTATTTT; CDR3 protein: CASSPRYPGQRLFSTDTQYF
V gene: TRBV9; clone size: .; J gene: TRBJ1-6; D gene: .; CDR3 DNA: TGTGCCAGCAGCGTAGAAGGTGGGGGATCCTCCTATAATTCACCCCTCCACTTT; CDR3 protein: CASSVEGGGSSYNSPLHF
V gene: TRBV16; clone size: many; J gene: TRBJ1-1; D gene: .; CDR3 DNA: TGTGCCAGCAGCCGGCAGGGTAACACTGAAGCTTTCTTT; CDR3 protein: CASSRQGNTEAFF
V gene: TRBV7-2; clone size: .; J gene: TRBJ2-7; D gene: .; CDR3 DNA: TGTGCCAGCAGCCGCTCCCCCTCCTACGAGCAGTACTTC; CDR3 protein: CASSRSPSYEQYF
V gene: TRBV28; clone size: .; J gene: TRBJ1-2; D gene: TRBD1; CDR3 DNA: TGTGCCAGCAGTTTGGGGACAGGGGGCGACTATGGCTACACCTTC; CDR3 protein: CASSLGTGGDYGYTF
V gene: TRBV9; clone size: .; J gene: TRBJ2-5; D gene: TRBD1; CDR3 DNA: TGTGCCAGCAGCGTCGCCGGACAGGGTGAGGTGACCCAGTACTTC; CDR3 protein: CASSVAGQGEVTQYF
V gene: TRBV18; clone size: few; J gene: TRBJ2-2; D gene: .; CDR3 DNA: TGTGCCAGCTCACCATACCCGGGGTCCGGGGAGCTGTTTTTT; CDR3 protein: CASSPYPGSGELFF
V gene: TRBV7-9; clone size: .; J gene: TRBJ2-2; D gene: .; CDR3 DNA: TGTGCCAGCAGCTTAGCCGCCTACACCGGGGAGCTGTTTTTT; CDR3 protein: CASSLAAYTGELFF
V gene: TRBV25-1; clone size: many; J gene: TRBJ2-1; D gene: .; CDR3 DNA: TGTGCCAGCAGTGAAAGAGGGGAGCAGTTCTTC; CDR3 protein: CASSERGEQFF
V gene: TRBV6-5; clone size: .; J gene: TRBJ2-3; D gene: TRBD1; CDR3 DNA: TGTGCCAGCAGTCGACAGGGGGCCACAGATACGCAGTATTTT; CDR3 protein: CASSRQGATDTQYF
V gene: TRBV10-3; clone size: many; J gene: TRBJ2-7; D gene: TRBD1; CDR3 DNA: TGTGCCATCAGTGACCTTCCGAGGACAGGTTCCTACGAGCAGTACTTC; CDR3 protein: CAISDLPRTGSYEQYF
V gene: TRBV5-1; clone size: few; J gene: TRBJ1-4; D gene: .; CDR3 DNA: TGCGCCAGCAGTCCAGGGGTATATGAAAAACTGTTTTTT; CDR3 protein: CASSPGVYEKLFF
V gene: TRBV7-3; clone size: few; J gene: TRBJ2-2; D gene: TRBD2; CDR3 DNA: TGTGCCAGCAGCTTAGGACTAGCGGGAACCGGGGAGCTGTTTTTT; CDR3 protein: CASSLGLAGTGELFF
V gene: TRBV11-2; clone size: .; J gene: TRBJ2-1; D gene: .; CDR3 DNA: TGTGCCAGCAGCTTAGTAGTGTCAGGGAGCTCCTACAATGAGCAGTTCTTC; CDR3 protein: CASSLVVSGSSYNEQFF
V gene: TRBV28; clone size: few; J gene: TRBJ1-4; D gene: .; CDR3 DNA: TGTGCCAGCAGTACAGGACCAGTGGTTGAAAAACTGTTTTTT; CDR3 protein: CASSTGPVVEKLFF
V gene: TRBV18; clone size: many; J gene: TRBJ2-7; D gene: TRBD1; CDR3 DNA: TGTGCCAGCTCCTCGGACAGGGCAACTTTCTCCTACGAGCAGTACTTC; CDR3 protein: CASSSDRATFSYEQYF
V gene: TRBV7-8; clone size: few; J gene: TRBJ2-1; D gene: TRBD2; CDR3 DNA: TGTGCCAGCAGCTTAGCGAGGGCGGGGGGGTTATACAATGAGCAGTTCTTC; CDR3 protein: CASSLARAGGLYNEQFF
V gene: TRBV29-1; clone size: .; J gene: TRBJ2-1; D gene: TRBD1; CDR3 DNA: TGCAGCGTCCCGCCGGGACAGGGGCAAGTATACAATGAGCAGTTCTTC; CDR3 protein: CSVPPGQGQVYNEQFF
V gene: TRBV7-9; clone size: few; J gene: TRBJ2-5; D gene: TRBD2; CDR3 DNA: TGTGCCAGCAGATCAGGCGGGAGGCTAGCAAGAGGGGATGAGACCCAGTACTTC; CDR3 protein: CASRSGGRLARGDETQYF
V gene: TRBV7-2; clone size: many; J gene: TRBJ2-5; D gene: .; CDR3 DNA: TGTGCCAGCAGCTACGGGACTCGGGAGACCCAGTACTTC; CDR3 protein: CASSYGTRETQYF
V gene: TRBV2; clone size: many; J gene: TRBJ1-2; D gene: TRBD1; CDR3 DNA: TGTGCCAGCAGTGTAACCAGGGGGACGGATGGCTACACCTTC; CDR3 protein: CASSVTRGTDGYTF
V gene: TRBV7-9; clone size: few; J gene: TRBJ2-1; D gene: TRBD1; CDR3 DNA: TGTGCCAGCAGCTCTCCGGGACAGGGGGCCAATGAGCAGTTCTTC; CDR3 protein: CASSSPGQGANEQFF
V gene: TRBV7-8; clone size: .; J gene: TRBJ1-5; D gene: .; CDR3 DNA: TGTGCCAGCAGCTTACGGGACCTCCTTAGCAATCAGCCCCAGCATTTT; CDR3 protein: CASSLRDLLSNQPQHF
V gene: TRBV11-2; clone size: .; J gene: TRBJ2-1; D gene: .; CDR3 DNA: TGTGCCAGCAGAGAGGGGACCCATTCCTACAATGAGCAGTTCTTC; CDR3 protein: CASREGTHSYNEQFF
V gene: TRBV7-9; clone size: few; J gene: TRBJ2-3; D gene: TRBD1; CDR3 DNA: TGTGCCAGCAGCCCCTGGACAGGGACAGATACGCAGTATTTT; CDR3 protein: CASSPWTGTDTQYF
V gene: TRBV6-5; clone size: .; J gene: TRBJ2-5; D gene: .; CDR3 DNA: TGTGCCAGCAGTTACTCGTGGGATGAGACCCAGTACTTC; CDR3 protein: CASSYSWDETQYF
V gene: TRBV7-9; clone size: .; J gene: TRBJ1-2; D gene: .; CDR3 DNA: TGTGCCAGCAGCTCCGGACGGGGCTACACCTTC; CDR3 protein: CASSSGRGYTF
V gene: TRBV4-1; clone size: few; J gene: TRBJ1-4; D gene: TRBD1; CDR3 DNA: TGCGCCAGCAGAAGGACAGGGGCTAATGAAAAACTGTTTTTT; CDR3 protein: CASRRTGANEKLFF
V gene: TRBV7-9; clone size: many; J gene: TRBJ2-1; D gene: .; CDR3 DNA: TGTGCCAGCAGCCCGGGGGTGGGGCGACTGAGAAACGAGCAGTTCTTC; CDR3 protein: CASSPGVGRLRNEQFF
V gene: TRBV28; clone size: few; J gene: TRBJ1-2; D gene: .; CDR3 DNA: TGTGCCAGCAGTTTGCGCGGCAGGGAGAGTGGCTACACCTTC; CDR3 protein: CASSLRGRESGYTF
V gene: TRBV7-9; clone size: few; J gene: TRBJ2-2; D gene: TRBD1; CDR3 DNA: TGTGCCAGCAGCCCGAGGGGGCGCAGCACCGGGGAGCTGTTTTTT; CDR3 protein: CASSPRGRSTGELFF
V gene: TRBV27; clone size: .; J gene: TRBJ1-1; D gene: .; CDR3 DNA: TGTGCCAGCAGTTTTAGGAAAGACACTGAAGCTTTCTTT; CDR3 protein: CASSFRKDTEAFF
V gene: TRBV7-2; clone size: .; J gene: TRBJ1-1; D gene: TRBD1; CDR3 DNA: TGTGCCAGCAGCTCTAGGAGGACAGGGGACAACCAAGCTTTCTTT; CDR3 protein: CASSSRRTGDNQAFF
V gene: TRBV20-1; clone size: .; J gene: TRBJ1-2; D gene: .; CDR3 DNA: TGCAGTGCTCGGTTGAGCTATGGCTACACCTTC; CDR3 protein: CSARLSYGYTF
V gene: TRBV2; clone size: .; J gene: TRBJ1-5; D gene: TRBD1; CDR3 DNA: TGTGCCAGCAGTGGTCCCAGGGGGGCCAATCAGCCCCAGCATTTT; CDR3 protein: CASSGPRGANQPQHF
V gene: TRBV18; clone size: .; J gene: TRBJ2-1; D gene: TRBD1; CDR3 DNA: TGTGCCAGCTCACCCAAGACAGGGGTTGGTGAGCAGTTCTTC; CDR3 protein: CASSPKTGVGEQFF